The entry below gives a single T cell receptor (beta chain) sequence along with its context. Its antigen is still unknown. The V segment lost 6 bases and the J segment 2 bases; nucleotides outside the gene matches: 6. Germline V CDR1 and CDR2: MNHEY, SMNVEV (reference sequence). The CDR3 is 14 residues long. This entry belongs to a study of cytomegalovirus exposure and HLA in healthy donors. Everyone who donated was a healthy bone marrow donor. The PCR contained 60 Vbeta and 13 Jbeta primers. TCRdb's copy holds only in-frame clones and misses some; the assay was immunoSEQ multiplex PCR. This repertoire includes about 84,000 clones. Study findings and constraints: Reports indicate that TCR beta sequences accurately predicted the HLA-A and HLA-B alleles of most subjects. Segments of the TCR beta V type were, in most cases, productive about 87% or about 30% of the time in an earlier analysis. The classifier was said to identify cytomegalovirus status with high specificity and sensitivity.

The sequencing input was PBMCs. The gene calls are TRBV27 and TRBJ2-7; 8 nucleotides match TRBD2. This receptor was identified in a man aged 45-65 years in good health and CMV-seronegative. CDR3 in amino acids: CASSLSGVPYEQYF. For the CDR3, the DNA is TGTGCCAGCAGCCTTAGCGGGGTTCCCTACGAGCAGTACTTC.